Listed here is a single T cell receptor (beta chain). Its antigen specificity is not known. Per-base quality was not reported, and no clone a single base away is much larger than it. The CDR3, cysteine through valine, is 16 amino acids long. Left in the record is the CDR3 DNA by itself, 48 bases read in frame from the first base. This entry is derived from a study of T-cell memory formation after mild COVID-19 (TCRdb year 2021). Background for the entire study: Most TCR sequence clusters were specific to one of the two donors. The cohort comprised two young, previously healthy adult volunteers, one female and one male. Longitudinal TCRalpha and TCRbeta repertoire sequencing tracked T-cell clones expanding and contracting after mild COVID-19 in a couple of donors. Overall study results and their limits: From day 15 to 85, contracting clones showed balanced CD4/CD8 phenotypes, whereas a second wave of clones that expanded from day 15 to 37 leaned towards CD4+. Whether the second-wave clones peaking on day 37 were SARS-CoV-2 specific was not confirmed. Contracting CD4+ clones were found mainly in CM and EM memory subsets, while CD8+ clones were enriched in EMRA. The study included only a couple of mild cases, and larger cohorts that include severe cases with pre-infection samples were judged to be necessary. Some responding clones were detected in pre-infection memory, suggesting pre-existing cross-reactive memory T cells joined the SARS-CoV-2 response.

PBMCs were isolated by Ficoll-Paque density gradient centrifugation. For sequencing, an Illumina NovaSeq 6000 was employed. cDNA libraries for TCRalpha and TCRbeta were prepared by 5'RACE using constant-segment primers, with sample barcodes and unique molecular identifiers added. RNA was extracted from every sample with Trizol reagent. Library amplification was performed in two PCR steps, and a second sample barcode and Illumina TruSeq adapters were introduced in the second step. The libraries were sequenced on an Illumina NovaSeq using 2 x 150 bp paired-end reads. Under the source paper's analysis protocol: The reads were demultiplexed and collapsed into UMI-guided consensus sequences using migec v1.2.7. Using mixcr v2.1.11, UMI consensuses were aligned to TRA and TRB V and J templates and then assembled into clonotypes. A clonotype was counted as expanded or contracted only if both edgeR and NoisET called the change significant, with noise models trained on biological replicates. For edgeR calls, a false discovery rate-adjusted p below 0.01 and a log2 fold-change threshold of 1 were applied. As an exploratory analysis of dynamics, max-normalized trajectories of the 1000 most abundant clonotypes were examined by PCA with hierarchical clustering. Each responding clone was given a CD4 or CD8 phenotype based on the CD4+ and CD8+ repertoires, which had been sequenced separately. In-frame beta chains were kept once TCRdb had trimmed the public reads at Q25 with fastp and called clones with MiXCR. Each CDR3 protein gets just one entry, which takes the most common genes and DNA from the rows behind it. TCRdb's processing, not the authors' own work, is the source of the V and J calls. Here the sample has approximately 290,000 distinct CDR3 sequences; around a sixth occur a single time. The ten largest clones take up about a fifth of the sample.

The sequence links TRBV21-1 to TRBJ2-7; TRBD1, the table's D call, lacks a check against the DNA. TRBV21-1 is annotated as a pseudogene. Source material: PBMCs or a T cell subset sorted from them (not recorded which). The receptor was isolated from a young man who had mild COVID-19 (a few samples of this study predate the infection). The sample titles of this study are shuffled in the database, so cell type and time point are left out; the donor was told from shared clones. This receptor has the CDR3 CASTPGADRVGYEQYV. The DNA sequence is given as TGTGCCAGCACTCCGGGAGCGGACAGGGTGGGCTACGAGCAGTACGTC.